These 3 T cell receptor beta chains share one sample of origin, sequenced in a study of T cell responses to AZD1222 COVID-19 vaccine. Sequencing used immunoSEQ multiplex PCR; TCRdb keeps in-frame clones, though not all of them. Here the sample spans 90,000 to 130,000 clones, more than 65% being singletons. The source was peripheral blood, collected on day 0 of AZD1222 vaccination. Receptors originate from an adult in good health.

The chain joins TRBV16 to TRBJ2-7, with 9 bases lining up with TRBD1. J lost 1 base, V lost 4 bases, and 5 bases had no gene match. The germline CDR1 and CDR2 sequences are KGHSY and FQNENV. CDR3 size: 15 residues. The CDR3 loop is CASSLSGQGSYEQYF. Written as DNA, the CDR3 is TGTGCCAGCAGCCTTTCGGGACAGGGTTCCTACGAGCAGTACTTC.

A word on this clone: Being one base from a much bigger clone, this may be a read error. At the DNA level, this CDR3 is encoded by other sequences in the same sample as well. The rearrangement joins TRBV5-1 to TRBJ2-7; the D call may be TRBD1 or TRBD2 (5 bases each). Looked up from germline, CDR1 is SGHRS and CDR2 is YFSETQ. There are 12 residues in the CDR3. V lost 0 bases, J lost 4 bases, and 5 bases lay in between. The CDR3 sequence: CASSLGGYEQYF. CDR3 in DNA: TGCGCCAGCAGCTTGGGGGGGTACGAGCAGTACTTC.

The CDR3 protein is CASSYRSPVDEQFF. For the CDR3, the DNA is TGTGCCAGCAGTTACCGCTCCCCGGTGGATGAGCAGTTCTTC. The V and J genes are TRBV6-6 and TRBJ2-1, with D uncertain. The V gene's germline CDR1 is MNHNY and CDR2 SVGAGI (reference sequence). Trimming left V 2 bases short and J 8 bases short, with 13 bases between. The CDR3 consists of 14 residues.